The entry below gives a single TCR beta chain sequence along with its context. Its antigen target is currently unknown. Base quality data are lacking; no much larger clone is found one base away. For this chain, trimming is 4 bases at the V end and 3 bases at the J end, and the number of junction bases without a gene match is 7. Taken from the germline V gene, the CDR1 and CDR2 loops are SGDLS and YYNGEE. The CDR3, from cysteine to phenylalanine, totals 15 residues. CDR3 DNA only is kept here, 45 bases in frame from base 1. Using the deep immunoSEQ assay, TCR CDR3 regions were amplified from genomic DNA by multiplex PCR. Extracted genomic DNA from each cell subset was distributed evenly across all wells of several immunoSEQ 96-well plates, and each plate was treated as a replicate. For unsorted PBMC, each replicate PCR was loaded with 300 to 350 ng genomic DNA, equivalent to tens of thousands of T cell genomes. Genomic DNA from unsorted PBMC was sequenced over ten immunoSEQ deep assay plates. Purified libraries were measured with a Qubit 3.0 fluorometer, size-checked on a Bioanalyzer 2100, and measured again with the KAPA Library Quantification kit. Every immunoSEQ 96-well plate was sequenced on a dedicated single-read 150-cycle Illumina NextSeq 550 flow cell. In the source study's methods: Because the immunoSEQ output held only junctional sequences and lacked quality scores, the filtering could not match the filtering applied to full-length reads. Sequences were annotated with PyIR, a Python wrapper for IgBLAST v1.9, using IMGT germline references to assign V/J genes and CDR3. Reads were removed for weak V/J assignments (E-value above 1e-6), missing CDR3, stop codons, out-of-frame junctions, or ambiguous translated residues. V3J clonotypes were defined as sequences sharing an identical inferred V gene, J gene, and CDR3 amino acid sequence. Percentage overlap between repertoires was computed as shared unique clonotypes divided by the size of the smaller repertoire. Repertoire richness was assessed with RTK rarefaction, the Chao1 estimator, and Recon v2.1 estimates of unobserved clonotypes. The table comes from immuneACCESS by way of TCRdb, which keeps in-frame sequences with V and J called. Part of the clones is missing from these tables; in studies checked, under half for an unresolved V gene and the rest for unknown reasons. That table furnishes V, J and clone size, whereas the DNA furnished D and trimming. This sample has about 490,000 clones in its table, and 65% to 85% of those were observed once. Jointly, the top ten make up roughly 13% of the sample.

This sample is drawn from a study of shared clonotypes between healthy human individuals (dated by TCRdb to 2019 to 2021). General notes on the study: The cohort comprised a couple of women and a few men aged 18 to 49 years. The study deeply sequenced blood TCR repertoires of five healthy adults to estimate repertoire size and the extent of clonotype sharing between individuals. Between about 0.8 and 8.9 billion PBMCs per donor were obtained by leukapheresis. To increase sequencing depth and limit assay-specific biases, TCR repertoire library preparation and sequencing were carried out by different laboratories using diverse techniques. Findings and caveats that apply to the study as a whole: The small number of donors limited the genetic and exposure-history diversity represented. Pairwise subsampling indicated that sequencing depth was expected to affect the degree of clonotype sharing among donors. Sampling was limited to blood, and TCR repertoires in tissue likely differ from TCR repertoires in blood.

The donors were healthy, HIV-negative adults who had no recently reported acute infections or vaccinations. Every donor was a Caucasian adult residing in Nashville, Tennessee, USA. For unsorted samples, tens of millions of PBMCs were counted, and genomic DNA was extracted using the QIAamp DNA Blood Mini kit. Blood was collected by leukapheresis, and PBMCs were isolated by Ficoll-Histopaque density gradient centrifugation and then cryopreserved in liquid nitrogen vapor phase. The sample consisted of PBMCs. The clonotype comes from a woman aged 40 to 50 in good health. Some clones in this sample may be carry-over from other donors' samples. The rearrangement joined TRBV9 to TRBJ2-3, and TRBD2 matches 8 of the central bases. CDR3 sequence: CASSHREGGTDTQYF. The sequence in DNA is TGTGCCAGCAGCCACCGGGAGGGGGGGACAGATACGCAGTATTTT.